These 6 T cell receptor beta chains came from one sample sequenced in a study of blood T cells in healthy people across ages. For the second PCR, which ran for 7 to 11 cycles, a sample-barcoded 5' primer and a J-beta primer mix were used. TCRdb used MiXCR to reprocess the 5' RACE reads, holding one entry per CDR3 protein. The table has about 1.4 million distinct CDR3 sequences, 59% seen once. Source material: blood. The receptors shown here come from a man younger than 35 in good health.

The chain joins TRBV27 to TRBJ2-1; possibly TRBD1 for D (5 bases). Germline V CDR1 and CDR2: MNHEY, SMNVEV (reference sequence). The length of the CDR3 is 14 residues. V shed 3 bases and J shed 5 bases, with 11 bases lying between them. As DNA, the CDR3 is TGTGCCAGCAGTTTCGACAGTACCCACAATGAGCAGTTCTTC. Its protein product is CASSFDSTHNEQFF.

To note about this clonotype: One end of the junction varies from germline; a read error may be responsible. V usage is TRBV7-7 and J usage is TRBJ2-3, with 7 bases aligning to TRBD1. Germline V gene lookup returns CDR1 SSHAT and CDR2 FNYEAQ (reference sequence). The CDR3 contains 14 residues. Here the CDR3 DNA reads TGTGCTAGCAGCTTCAGGGGGTTGACAGATACGAAGTATTTT. This encodes CASSFRGLTDTKYF.

This chain joins TRBV7-6 and TRBJ1-3; no reliable D call. This CDR3 spans 14 amino acids. Deletions cut 5 bases from V and 1 base from J, with 9 bases between. The germline gives CDR1 SGHVS, CDR2 FNYEAQ. The CDR3 region is CASSPIQSGNTIYF. In DNA, the CDR3 is TGTGCCAGCAGCCCGATTCAATCTGGAAACACCATATATTTT.

This rearrangement joins TRBV28 to TRBJ2-2; tentatively, D is TRBD1 (6 bases). The CDR3 runs 15 residues. V lost 2 bases and J lost 7, with 14 bases in between. Germline-derived CDR1 and CDR2 are MDHEN and SYDVKM. This chain's CDR3 is CASSLGGRANGELFF. The CDR3 DNA reads as TGTGCCAGCAGTTTAGGGGGCAGGGCCAACGGGGAGCTGTTTTTT.

This clonotype was detected only a few times. The chain couples TRBV20-1 to TRBJ1-1; D not resolved. Germline CDR1 reads DFQATT; CDR2 reads SNEGSKA (reference sequence). There are 11 residues in the CDR3. V dropped 7 bases and J dropped 1 base, with 7 bases sitting between them. The CDR3 bases are TGCAGTGTAACTAGGAACACTGAAGCTTTCTTT. Translation gives CSVTRNTEAFF.

The chain uses TRBV29-1 and TRBJ2-1; D possibly matches TRBD1 or TRBD2 (5 bases each). The CDR3 runs to 15 residues. The germline CDR1 and CDR2 sequences are SQVTM and ANQGSEA. Trimming took off 7 bases at V and 2 bases at J, with 18 bases between the two ends. The CDR3 region is CSARWTSGPYNEQFF. The CDR3 DNA reads as TGCAGCGCGCGGTGGACAAGCGGACCCTACAATGAGCAGTTCTTC.